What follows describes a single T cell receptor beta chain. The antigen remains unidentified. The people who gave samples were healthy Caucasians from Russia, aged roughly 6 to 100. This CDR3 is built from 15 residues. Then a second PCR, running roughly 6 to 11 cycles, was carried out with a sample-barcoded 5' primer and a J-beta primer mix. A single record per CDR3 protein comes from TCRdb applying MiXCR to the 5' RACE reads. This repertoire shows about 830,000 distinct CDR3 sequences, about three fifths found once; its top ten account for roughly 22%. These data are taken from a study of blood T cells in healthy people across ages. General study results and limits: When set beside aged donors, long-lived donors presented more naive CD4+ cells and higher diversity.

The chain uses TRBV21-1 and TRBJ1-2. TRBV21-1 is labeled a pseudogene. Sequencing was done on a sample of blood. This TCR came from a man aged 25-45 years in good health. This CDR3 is CASSPSGVSRHGYTF. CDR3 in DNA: TGTGCCAGCAGTCCCTCCGGGGTCTCGAGACATGGCTACACCTTC.